A selection of T cell receptor beta chains follows, all from one sample in a study of response to subunit inactivated influenza vaccine. TCRdb re-called the RT-PCR reads with MiXCR, one entry per CDR3 protein. The repertoire includes about 620,000 distinct CDR3 sequences, roughly 10% of them detected once, and 10% to 13% sits in the top ten. The specimen comprised PBMCs from blood, sampled on the day of vaccination. The receptors come from a man over 45 who received an inactivated influenza vaccine. Each CDR3 is given with its conserved first and last residue. The order of the fields is CDR3 DNA, CDR3 protein, clone size, D gene, V gene, J gene. A D gene is named only where the DNA matches it firmly. Not all rows give a size; the values are once, few, many and, for expanded clones, a class.

DNA: TGTGCCAGCAGCTTATACAGGGCTGGGGCCAACGTCCTGACTTTC; CDR3: CASSLYRAGANVLTF; size: -; D: -; V: TRBV7-9; J: TRBJ2-6
DNA: TGCAGTGCTCGGCGATTCACAGATACGCAGTATTTT; CDR3: CSARRFTDTQYF; size: -; D: -; V: TRBV20-1; J: TRBJ2-3
DNA: TGTGCCAGCAGTCGAGGATCCGGGCGGTTCTTC; CDR3: CASSRGSGRFF; size: few; D: -; V: TRBV28; J: TRBJ2-1
DNA: TGTGCCATCACTGGAACAGGGGTCACTGAAGCTTTCTTT; CDR3: CAITGTGVTEAFF; size: many; D: TRBD1; V: TRBV10-3; J: TRBJ1-1
DNA: TGTGCCAGCAGCAAACAGTCGTTCTCCTACAATGAGCAGTTCTTC; CDR3: CASSKQSFSYNEQFF; size: few; D: -; V: TRBV3-1; J: TRBJ2-1
DNA: TGTGCCAGCAGTTTAATTGGGGACGAGCAGTACTTC; CDR3: CASSLIGDEQYF; size: many; D: -; V: TRBV28; J: TRBJ2-7
DNA: TGCGCCAGCAGCTTGGCCTCTGGGAGCGCTCGGAGCTCCTACAATGAGCAGTTCTTC; CDR3: CASSLASGSARSSYNEQFF; size: few; D: -; V: TRBV5-1; J: TRBJ2-1
DNA: TGCGCCAGCAGCCAAGAGTGGTTCAGGGGGAGATCCGCCTACGAGCAGTACTTC; CDR3: CASSQEWFRGRSAYEQYF; size: many; D: TRBD1; V: TRBV4-3; J: TRBJ2-7
DNA: TGTGCCAGCAGCCCGGCGGGCAGGGGGCCCGAAAAACTGTTTTTT; CDR3: CASSPAGRGPEKLFF; size: -; D: TRBD1; V: TRBV4-2; J: TRBJ1-4
DNA: TGTGCCAGCAGCGTGCAGACGGCGGAGGCGCAGTATTTT; CDR3: CASSVQTAEAQYF; size: -; D: -; V: TRBV9; J: TRBJ2-3
DNA: TGTGCCAGCACCCAGACTAGCGGGATTTCCGATGAGCAGTTCTTC; CDR3: CASTQTSGISDEQFF; size: -; D: TRBD2; V: TRBV28; J: TRBJ2-1
DNA: TGTGCCAGCACTCGGGACCGAACCTACAATGAGCAGTTCTTC; CDR3: CASTRDRTYNEQFF; size: few; D: -; V: TRBV27; J: TRBJ2-1
DNA: TGTGCCAGCAGCTTAGTGGAACGGTACGAGCAGTACTTC; CDR3: CASSLVERYEQYF; size: -; D: -; V: TRBV11-2; J: TRBJ2-7
DNA: TGTGCCAGCAGCTTAGATGGAGCTAGCGGAACCTACGAGCAGTACTTC; CDR3: CASSLDGASGTYEQYF; size: -; D: TRBD2; V: TRBV11-2; J: TRBJ2-7
DNA: TGTGCCACCAGTGATGGGACTACCTGGGGCACAGATACGCAGTATTTT; CDR3: CATSDGTTWGTDTQYF; size: -; D: TRBD2; V: TRBV24-1; J: TRBJ2-3
DNA: TGTGCCAGCAGTTTCATGAGGGGGACGCCACGGGAGTCCTTCGATGAGCAGTTCTTC; CDR3: CASSFMRGTPRESFDEQFF; size: few; D: -; V: TRBV28; J: TRBJ2-1
DNA: TGTGCCAGCAGCTCTACGGGGGTCGGAGAGCTGTTTTTT; CDR3: CASSSTGVGELFF; size: -; D: -; V: TRBV7-2; J: TRBJ2-2
DNA: TGTGCCAGCAGTGAAAACGGGGCTCGGCAGCCCCAGCATTTT; CDR3: CASSENGARQPQHF; size: many; D: -; V: TRBV2; J: TRBJ1-5